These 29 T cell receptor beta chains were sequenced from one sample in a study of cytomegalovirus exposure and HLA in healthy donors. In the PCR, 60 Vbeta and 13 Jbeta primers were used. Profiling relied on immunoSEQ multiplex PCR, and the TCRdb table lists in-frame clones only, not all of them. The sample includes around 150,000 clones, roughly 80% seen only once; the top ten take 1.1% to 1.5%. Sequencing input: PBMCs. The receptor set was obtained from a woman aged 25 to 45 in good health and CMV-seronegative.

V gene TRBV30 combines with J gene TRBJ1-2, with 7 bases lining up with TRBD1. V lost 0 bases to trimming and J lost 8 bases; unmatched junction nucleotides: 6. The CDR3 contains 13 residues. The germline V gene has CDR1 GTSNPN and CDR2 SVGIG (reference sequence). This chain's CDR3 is CAWSVDRVKGYTF. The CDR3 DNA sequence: TGTGCCTGGAGTGTTGACAGGGTAAAAGGCTACACCTTC.

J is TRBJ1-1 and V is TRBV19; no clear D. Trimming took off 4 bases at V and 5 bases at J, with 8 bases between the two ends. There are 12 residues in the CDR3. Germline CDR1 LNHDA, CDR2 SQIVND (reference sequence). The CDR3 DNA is TGTGCCAGTAGTACTCGGTGGACTGAAGCTTTCTTT. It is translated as CASSTRWTEAFF.

In DNA, the CDR3 is TGTGCCAGCAGTGAACAGAGGAGACACACCGGGGAGCTGTTTTTT. This encodes CASSEQRRHTGELFF. This chain links TRBV6-1 with TRBJ2-2, with D hard to call. From germline, CDR1 is MNHNS and CDR2 SASEGT. This CDR3 comprises 15 residues. Between the trimmed V and J ends, which lost 2 bases and 3 bases, there was a span of 10 bases.

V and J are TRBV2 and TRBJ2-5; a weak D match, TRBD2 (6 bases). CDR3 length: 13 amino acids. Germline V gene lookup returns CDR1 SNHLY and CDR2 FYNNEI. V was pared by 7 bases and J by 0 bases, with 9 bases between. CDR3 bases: TGTGCCAGCATAGCGGTGTACCAAGAGACCCAGTACTTC. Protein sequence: CASIAVYQETQYF.

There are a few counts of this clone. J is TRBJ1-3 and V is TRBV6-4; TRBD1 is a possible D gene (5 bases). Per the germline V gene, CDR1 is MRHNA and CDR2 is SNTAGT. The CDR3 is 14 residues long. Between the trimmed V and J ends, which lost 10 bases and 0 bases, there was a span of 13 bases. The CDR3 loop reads CANSGRDSGNTIYF. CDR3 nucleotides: TGTGCCAACTCAGGGAGGGACTCTGGAAACACCATATATTTT.

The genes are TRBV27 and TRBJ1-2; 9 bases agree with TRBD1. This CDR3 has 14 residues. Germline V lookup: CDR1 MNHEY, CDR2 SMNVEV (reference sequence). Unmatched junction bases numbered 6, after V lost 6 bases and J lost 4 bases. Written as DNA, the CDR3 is TGTGCCAGCAGCGGACAGGGGTACAGCTATGGCTACACCTTC. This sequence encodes CASSGQGYSYGYTF.

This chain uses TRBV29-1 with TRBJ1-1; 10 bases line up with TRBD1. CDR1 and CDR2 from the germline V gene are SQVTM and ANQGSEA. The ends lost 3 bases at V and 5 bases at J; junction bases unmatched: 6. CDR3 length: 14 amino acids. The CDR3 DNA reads TGCAGCGTTGAGGTGTGGGGACAGGGGACTGAAGCTTTCTTT. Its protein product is CSVEVWGQGTEAFF.

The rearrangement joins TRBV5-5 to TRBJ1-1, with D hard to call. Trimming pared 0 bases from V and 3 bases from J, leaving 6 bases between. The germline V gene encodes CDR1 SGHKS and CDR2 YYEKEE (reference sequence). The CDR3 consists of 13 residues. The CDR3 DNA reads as TGTGCCAGCAGCTTGGGAGTGGACACTGAAGCTTTCTTT. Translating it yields CASSLGVDTEAFF.

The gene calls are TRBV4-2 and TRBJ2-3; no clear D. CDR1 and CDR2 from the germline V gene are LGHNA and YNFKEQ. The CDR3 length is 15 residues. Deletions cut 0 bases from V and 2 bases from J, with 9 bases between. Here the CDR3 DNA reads TGTGCCAGCAGCCAAGATCCCACAAACACAGATACGCAGTATTTT. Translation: CASSQDPTNTDTQYF.

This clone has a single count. The CDR3 protein is CASGLGSPNGNTEAFF. CDR3 DNA: TGTGCTAGTGGTTTGGGCTCCCCCAACGGGAACACTGAAGCTTTCTTT. The rearrangement joins TRBV12-5 to TRBJ1-1; D unresolved. The CDR3 loop spans 16 amino acids. V was clipped by 1 base and J by 1 base, with 13 bases between them. In germline, CDR1 is LGHNT, CDR2 FRNRAP.

The CDR3: CASSSYGGDQETQYF. The CDR3 DNA reads TGTGCCAGCAGCTCCTATGGCGGAGATCAAGAGACCCAGTACTTC. The rearrangement links TRBV11-2 to TRBJ2-5; D call uncertain. This CDR3 has 15 amino acids. The germline gives CDR1 SGHAT, CDR2 FQNNGV. Trimming removed 4 bases at V and 2 bases at J, with 14 bases between.

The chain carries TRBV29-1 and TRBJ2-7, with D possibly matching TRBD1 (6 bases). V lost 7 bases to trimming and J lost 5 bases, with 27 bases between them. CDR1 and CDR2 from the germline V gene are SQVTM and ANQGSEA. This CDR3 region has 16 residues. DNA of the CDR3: TGCAGCGCCGCTGCCGTGCAGGGGTCCTCCCGAGACGAGCAGTACTTC. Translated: CSAAAVQGSSRDEQYF.

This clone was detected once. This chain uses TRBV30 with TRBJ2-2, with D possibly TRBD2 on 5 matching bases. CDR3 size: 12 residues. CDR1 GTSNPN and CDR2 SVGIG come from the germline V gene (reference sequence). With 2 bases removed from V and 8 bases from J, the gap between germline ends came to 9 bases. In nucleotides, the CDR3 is TGTGCCTGGAGTCCCTCGGGGGGGGAGCTGTTTTTT. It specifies CAWSPSGGELFF.

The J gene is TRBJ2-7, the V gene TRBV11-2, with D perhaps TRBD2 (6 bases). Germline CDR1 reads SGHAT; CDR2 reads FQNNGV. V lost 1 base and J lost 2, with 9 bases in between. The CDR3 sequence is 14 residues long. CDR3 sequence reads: CASSLGGETYEQYF. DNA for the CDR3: TGTGCCAGCAGCTTAGGCGGGGAGACCTACGAGCAGTACTTC.

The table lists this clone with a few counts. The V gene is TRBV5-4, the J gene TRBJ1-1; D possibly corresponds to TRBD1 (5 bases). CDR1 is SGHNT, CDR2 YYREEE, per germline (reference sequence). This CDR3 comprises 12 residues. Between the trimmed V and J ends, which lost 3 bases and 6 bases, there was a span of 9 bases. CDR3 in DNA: TGTGCCAGCAGCTCGGGGGTTTCTGAAGCTTTCTTT. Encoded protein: CASSSGVSEAFF. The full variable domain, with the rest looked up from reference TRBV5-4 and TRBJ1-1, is ETGVTQSPTHLIKTRGQQVTLRCSSQSGHNTVSWYQQALGQGPQFIFQYYREEENGRGNFPPRFSGLQFPNYSSELNVNALELDDSALYLCASSSGVSEAFFGQGTRLTVV.

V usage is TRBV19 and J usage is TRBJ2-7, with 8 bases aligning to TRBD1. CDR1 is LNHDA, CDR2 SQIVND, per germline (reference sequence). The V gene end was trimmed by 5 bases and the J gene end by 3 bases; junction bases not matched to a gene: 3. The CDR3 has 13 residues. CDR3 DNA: TGTGCCAGTAGTCTTGGGACAGGCTACGAGCAGTACTTC. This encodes CASSLGTGYEQYF.

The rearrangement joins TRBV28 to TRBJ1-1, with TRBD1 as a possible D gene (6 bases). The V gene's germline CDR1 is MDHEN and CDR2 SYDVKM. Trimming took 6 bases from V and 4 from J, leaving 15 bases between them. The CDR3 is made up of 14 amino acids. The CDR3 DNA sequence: TGTGCCAGCAGAGCAACAGGGAGACGCACTGAAGCTTTCTTT. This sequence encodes CASRATGRRTEAFF.

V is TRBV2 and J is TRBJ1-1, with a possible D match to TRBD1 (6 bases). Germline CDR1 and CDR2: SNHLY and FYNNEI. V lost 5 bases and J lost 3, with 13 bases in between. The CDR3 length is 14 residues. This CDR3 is CASSRTGRDTEAFF. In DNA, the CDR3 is TGTGCCAGCAGTAGAACAGGGAGGGACACTGAAGCTTTCTTT.

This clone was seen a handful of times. The CDR3 DNA is TGTGCCTCCGACGCGGTTAGCTCCTACGAGCAGTACTTC. Protein sequence: CASDAVSSYEQYF. V gene TRBV6-1 combines with J gene TRBJ2-5; D is undetermined. The better agreement between TRBJ2-7 and the DNA end casts doubt on the J call. The germline V gene encodes CDR1 MNHNS and CDR2 SASEGT. The CDR3 spans 13 residues.

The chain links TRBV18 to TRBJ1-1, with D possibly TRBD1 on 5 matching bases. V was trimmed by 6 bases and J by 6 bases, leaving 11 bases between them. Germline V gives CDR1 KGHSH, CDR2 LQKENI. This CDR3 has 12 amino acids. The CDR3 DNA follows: TGTGCCAGCTCGGTGGGGGAGGCTGAAGCTTTCTTT. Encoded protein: CASSVGEAEAFF.

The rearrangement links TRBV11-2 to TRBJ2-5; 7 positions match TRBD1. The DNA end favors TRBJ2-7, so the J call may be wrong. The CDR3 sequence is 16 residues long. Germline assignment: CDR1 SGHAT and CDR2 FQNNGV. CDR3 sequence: CASSLGSGTAPYEQYF. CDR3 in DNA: TGTGCCAGCAGCTTAGGTTCCGGGACAGCCCCCTACGAGCAGTACTTC.

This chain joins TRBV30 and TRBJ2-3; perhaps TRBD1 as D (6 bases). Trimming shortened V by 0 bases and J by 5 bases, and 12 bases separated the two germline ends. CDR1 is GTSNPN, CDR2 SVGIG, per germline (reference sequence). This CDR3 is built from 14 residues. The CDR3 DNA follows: TGTGCCTGGAGTGTACAGGGTGGGGGAGATACGCAGTATTTT. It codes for CAWSVQGGGDTQYF.

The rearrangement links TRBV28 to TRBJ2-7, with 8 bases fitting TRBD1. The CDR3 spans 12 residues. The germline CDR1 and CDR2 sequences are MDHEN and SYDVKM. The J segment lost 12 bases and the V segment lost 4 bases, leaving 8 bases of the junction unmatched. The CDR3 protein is CASSSHGQGTYF. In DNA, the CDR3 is TGTGCCAGCAGTTCACATGGACAGGGAACGTACTTC.

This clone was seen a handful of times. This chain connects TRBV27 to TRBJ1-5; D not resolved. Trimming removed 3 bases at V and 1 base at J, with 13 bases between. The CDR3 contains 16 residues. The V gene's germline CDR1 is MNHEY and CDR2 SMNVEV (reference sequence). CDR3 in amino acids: CASSLVGQSSNQPQHF. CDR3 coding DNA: TGTGCCAGCAGTTTGGTTGGGCAGTCCAGCAATCAGCCCCAGCATTTT.

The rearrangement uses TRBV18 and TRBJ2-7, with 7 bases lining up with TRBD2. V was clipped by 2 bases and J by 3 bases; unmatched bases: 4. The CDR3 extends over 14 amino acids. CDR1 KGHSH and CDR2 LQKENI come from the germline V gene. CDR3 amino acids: CASSPSGGSYEQYF. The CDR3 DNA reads TGTGCCAGCTCACCATCCGGGGGGAGCTACGAGCAGTACTTC.

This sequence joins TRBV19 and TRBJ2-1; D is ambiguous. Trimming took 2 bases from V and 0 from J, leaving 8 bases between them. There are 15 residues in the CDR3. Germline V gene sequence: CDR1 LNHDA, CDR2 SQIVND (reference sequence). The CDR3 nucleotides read TGTGCCAGTAGTATACAACTCCACTCCTACAATGAGCAGTTCTTC. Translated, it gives CASSIQLHSYNEQFF.

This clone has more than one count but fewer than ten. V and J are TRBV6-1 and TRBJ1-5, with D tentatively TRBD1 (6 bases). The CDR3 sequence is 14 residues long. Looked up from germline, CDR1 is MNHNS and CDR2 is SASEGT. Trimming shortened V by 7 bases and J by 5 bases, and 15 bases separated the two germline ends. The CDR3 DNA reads TGTGCCAGCACCCTTAGGACAGCTGATCAGCCCCAGCATTTT. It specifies CASTLRTADQPQHF.

In DNA form, the CDR3 reads TGTGCCAGCAGGCCACAGGGGACGATCAGCAATCAGCCCCAGCATTTT. Translating it yields CASRPQGTISNQPQHF. This chain joins TRBV27 and TRBJ1-5; 7 bases align to TRBD1. The CDR3 totals 16 residues. With V trimmed by 6 bases and J by 1 base, 9 bases remained unmatched. Germline-derived CDR1 and CDR2 are MNHEY and SMNVEV (reference sequence).

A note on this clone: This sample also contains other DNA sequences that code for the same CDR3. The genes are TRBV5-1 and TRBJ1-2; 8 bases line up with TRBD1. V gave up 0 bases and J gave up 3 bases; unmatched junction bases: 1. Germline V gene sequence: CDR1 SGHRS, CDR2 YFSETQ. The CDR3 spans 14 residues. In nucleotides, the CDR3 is TGCGCCAGCAGCTTGGGGACAGGGTACTATGGCTACACCTTC. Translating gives CASSLGTGYYGYTF. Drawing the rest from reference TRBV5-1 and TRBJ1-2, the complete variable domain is KAGVTQTPRYLIKTRGQQVTLSCSPISGHRSVSWYQQTPGQGLQFLFEYFSETQRNKGNFPGRFSGRQFSNSRSEMNVSTLELGDSALYLCASSLGTGYYGYTFGSGTRLTVV.